This TCR beta chain was captured in a study of read filtering for tumor transcriptome and immune sequencing. The overall study: Whole-transcriptome libraries were prepared after DNase treatment. RNA-seq yielded only roughly 75 to 1273 TCR reads, IR-seq about 3.5 to 11 million.

The library was built from about 370 ng RNA with molecular barcoded adaptors for alpha/delta and beta/gamma chains. Using its own MiXCR run on the reads, TCRdb lists one record per CDR3 protein. This sample yields about 39,000 distinct CDR3 sequences, of which 12% to 15% are seen a single time; less than 20% belongs to the top ten. Notes on the study in general: Compared with RNA-seq, IR-seq gave much higher clonotype depth and reliability.

For this clonotype: Its antigen is unidentified. The likely explanation is a read error, given a far larger clone one base away.

V lost 5 bases, J lost 3 bases, and 20 bases lay in between. The germline CDR1 and CDR2 sequences are LGHNA and YNFKEQ. CDR3 size: 17 residues. This sequence originates from a donor aged 40 or older with multiple myeloma. Sequenced input: a population of CD138-negative cells sorted from bone marrow. The chain recombines TRBV4-2 with TRBJ1-5, with a possible D match to TRBD1 (5 bases). For the CDR3, the DNA is TGTGCCAGCAGCTCCATGGGCGGGGGACCTCACAATCAGCCCCAGCATTTT. The encoded protein is CASSSMGGGPHNQPQHF.